The T cell receptor (beta chain) described here comes from a study of tumor-infiltrating lymphocytes in primary liver carcinoma. For the study at large: There were roughly 3.65 to 8 million productive TCRbeta reads per sample, a yield similar across tissue types. General observations from the study: Blood's top-250-clone fraction was significantly lower than that of tumors (p = 0.039).

TCR beta cDNA was prepared out of approximately 470 ng total RNA by means of a constant-region primer. Slightly modified ARM-PCR served as the procedure for the TCR beta libraries. These libraries came from three rounds of nested multiplex PCR. TCRdb redid the calling of the multiplex PCR reads with MiXCR, one entry per CDR3 protein. The repertoire includes around 330,000 distinct CDR3 sequences, roughly two thirds of them detected once, and approximately 9% sits in the top ten. As regards this clonotype: What it binds is unknown.

Extraction also yielded germline DNA, while blood RNA was obtained from unsorted whole blood. The TCR was taken from a middle-aged man with primary liver carcinoma and hepatitis B virus infection. The sample was peripheral blood.

The CDR3 protein is CSGTSRKLCEQFF. The CDR3 nucleotides read TGCAGCGGGACTAGCAGGAAGCTCTGTGAGCAGTTCTTC. This chain joins TRBV29-1 and TRBJ2-1; 8 nucleotides agree with TRBD2. The germline gives CDR1 SQVTM, CDR2 ANQGSEA. This CDR3 has 13 residues. Losses at the gene ends were 7 bases for V and 9 bases for J; bases not matched to a gene: 11.